A selection of T cell receptor beta chains follows, all from one sample in a study of T cell changes during pregnancy in multiple sclerosis. Sequenced by immunoSEQ multiplex PCR; TCRdb stores in-frame clones only, minus some. The sample includes tens of thousands of clones, around 93% of them seen just once. This material consisted of peripheral blood, taken before pregnancy. The receptors shown here come from a female donor with multiple sclerosis, enrolled in a pregnancy study. Each CDR3 is given with its conserved first and last residue. Each record gives: D gene, V gene, clone size, J gene, CDR3 protein, CDR3 DNA. The D gene is left open where the match is weak. Expanded clones get a size class; other rows say once, few or many, or leave the size out.

TRBD1,TRBV6-1,NA,TRBJ2-1,CASGQRGQGAGEQFF,TGTGCCAGCGGTCAAAGAGGACAGGGGGCCGGTGAGCAGTTCTTC
TRBD2,TRBV7-6,NA,TRBJ2-7,CASSPRGGAGVHEQYF,TGTGCCAGCAGCCCGCGGGGTGGGGCGGGAGTCCACGAGCAGTACTTC
NA,TRBV2,NA,TRBJ1-1,CAKDRSLGAFF,TGTGCCAAAGACAGGTCCCTCGGAGCTTTCTTT
TRBD1,TRBV2,few,TRBJ2-7,CASTPGQGVYEQYF,TGTGCCAGCACTCCGGGACAGGGGGTTTACGAGCAGTACTTC
TRBD2,TRBV7-6,NA,TRBJ2-7,CASSHLPGLAGAEEQYF,TGTGCCAGCAGCCACCTGCCCGGACTAGCGGGGGCGGAAGAGCAGTACTTC
NA,TRBV5-6,NA,TRBJ1-3,CASSLFNSGNTIYF,TGTGCCAGCAGCTTATTTAACTCTGGAAACACCATATATTTT
NA,TRBV27,NA,TRBJ1-1,CASYEVANTEAFF,TGTGCCAGCTACGAAGTGGCAAACACTGAAGCTTTCTTT
TRBD2,TRBV6-4,NA,TRBJ2-1,CASSADGGGANYNEQFF,TGTGCCAGCAGTGCCGACGGCGGGGGGGCCAACTACAATGAGCAGTTCTTC
TRBD1,TRBV2,NA,TRBJ2-1,CATPARDRSYNEQFF,TGTGCCACCCCAGCCCGGGACAGGTCCTACAATGAGCAGTTCTTC
NA,TRBV6-4,few,TRBJ2-2,CASSAGYTGELFF,TGTGCCAGCAGTGCAGGGTACACCGGGGAGCTGTTTTTT
NA,TRBV5-1,NA,TRBJ2-5,CASSLVAFQETQYF,TGCGCCAGCAGCTTGGTTGCGTTCCAAGAGACCCAGTACTTC
TRBD1,TRBV30,NA,TRBJ1-2,CAWTPGQGQDGYTF,TGTGCCTGGACACCGGGACAGGGTCAGGATGGCTACACCTTC
NA,TRBV7-8,NA,TRBJ1-4,CASSPGRKGGNEKLFF,TGTGCCAGCAGCCCGGGCCGAAAAGGGGGTAATGAAAAACTGTTTTTT
NA,TRBV5-4,NA,TRBJ2-5,CASSLALERGTQYF,TGTGCCAGCAGCTTGGCCCTGGAAAGAGGGACCCAGTACTTC
TRBD2,TRBV6-6,NA,TRBJ2-1,CASSYTLAGGNNEQFF,TGTGCCAGCAGTTACACCCTAGCGGGGGGGAACAATGAGCAGTTCTTC